The T cell receptor (beta chain) described here comes from a study of CD8+ T cells in alopecia areata. Study context: Treated patients were given oral tofacitinib, which was dosed at 5 to 10 mg twice daily.

Trimming took 5 bases from V and 5 from J; bases not matched to a gene: 11. CDR3 length equals 15 residues. Germline CDR1 and CDR2: SGHRS and YFSETQ. Extraction and reverse transcription of RNA yielded cDNA as the sequencing template. TCRdb's table, derived via immunoSEQ multiplex PCR, lists solely in-frame clones and lacks some. Of roughly 210,000 clones in the sample, less than 50% were seen once. Stated treatment: oral pan-JAK inhibitor, 5-10 mg twice daily. Peripheral blood, together with lesional scalp punch biopsies, was collected from alopecia areata patients. This clonotype was obtained from a human donor with alopecia areata. The material sequenced was CD4+ T cells sorted from blood, taken at approximately week 36, from a patient treated with tofacitinib. The V and J genes are TRBV5-1 and TRBJ2-5; 8 bases align to TRBD1. The CDR3 bases are TGCGCCAGCAGTCTAGGGACAGGTCCACTGGAGACCCAGTACTTC. Protein sequence: CASSLGTGPLETQYF.